These 15 T cell receptor beta chains were all obtained from the same sample, sequenced in a study of cytomegalovirus exposure and HLA in healthy donors. Vbeta (60) and Jbeta (13) primers were used in the PCR. TCRdb's copy holds only in-frame clones and misses some; the assay was immunoSEQ multiplex PCR. The sample records roughly 200,000 clones, 75% to 85% being singletons. Sequenced material: PBMCs. These receptors all come from a woman aged 45-65 years in good health and CMV-seronegative.

The rearrangement links TRBV9 to TRBJ1-2; TRBD1 matches at 7 bases. Unmatched junction bases numbered 6, after V lost 4 bases and J lost 6 bases. Germline V gene data show CDR1 as SGDLS and CDR2 as YYNGEE. This CDR3 has 13 residues. Here the CDR3 reads CASSLGTEDGYTF. DNA for the CDR3: TGTGCCAGCAGCCTGGGGACAGAGGATGGCTACACCTTC.

This clone was recorded only once. The V call is TRBV28, the J call TRBJ2-1, with TRBD1 matching 11 bases. This CDR3 region has 17 residues. The germline V gene encodes CDR1 MDHEN and CDR2 SYDVKM. J gave up 8 bases and V 2 bases, and 11 bases lay outside the gene matches. CDR3: CASSLPVGQGAGYEQFF. CDR3 nucleotide sequence: TGTGCCAGCAGTTTACCCGTCGGACAGGGGGCAGGCTATGAGCAGTTCTTC.

This chain joins TRBV5-1 and TRBJ2-4; D may be TRBD1 (7 bases). This CDR3 has 14 residues. Germline V gene data show CDR1 as SGHRS and CDR2 as YFSETQ. Trimming stripped 4 bases from V and 8 bases from J, with 16 bases between. The CDR3 loop reads CASSLVTGEDIQYF. DNA of the CDR3: TGCGCCAGCAGCCTGGTAACAGGGGAGGACATTCAGTACTTC.

The genes are TRBV30 and TRBJ2-1; TRBD1 might be the D (6 bases). The V end lost 5 bases, the J end lost 12 bases, and 20 bases lay between the germline ends. CDR3 length equals 13 residues. Germline CDR1 reads GTSNPN; CDR2 reads SVGIG (reference sequence). For the CDR3, the DNA is TGTGCCTGGGAGACGCAGGGGTTCCGTATGCAGTTCTTC. Its protein product is CAWETQGFRMQFF. Combining the CDR3 with reference TRBV30 and TRBJ2-1 gives the whole variable domain SQTIHQWPATLVQPVGSPLSLECTVEGTSNPNLYWYRQAAGRGLQLLFYSVGIGQISSEVPQNLSASRPQDRQFILSSKKLLLSDSGFYLCAWETQGFRMQFFGPGTRLTVL.

This chain uses TRBV6-5 with TRBJ1-1; TRBD1 aligns across 7 bases. Unmatched junction bases numbered 6, after V lost 2 bases and J lost 6 bases. The germline V gene has CDR1 MNHEY and CDR2 SVGAGI. The CDR3 spans 14 residues. The CDR3 coding sequence is TGTGCCAGCAGTTACGTCAGGGGGTCCGCTGAAGCTTTCTTT. Translation gives CASSYVRGSAEAFF.

The chain combines TRBV5-1 with TRBJ2-3; no clear D gene. The CDR3 is made up of 13 amino acids. V dropped 3 bases and J dropped 0 bases, with 5 bases sitting between them. Germline CDR1 reads SGHRS; CDR2 reads YFSETQ. The CDR3 nucleotides are TGCGCCAGCAGCTCCCTAAGCACAGATACGCAGTATTTT. Translation: CASSSLSTDTQYF.

This chain joins TRBV5-1 and TRBJ2-5, with TRBD1 as a possible D gene (5 bases). Trimming pared 3 bases from V and 2 bases from J, leaving 8 bases between. The CDR3 loop spans 13 amino acids. Germline-derived CDR1 and CDR2 are SGHRS and YFSETQ. CDR3 protein: CASSWQGQETQYF. The CDR3, as DNA: TGCGCCAGCAGCTGGCAGGGACAAGAGACCCAGTACTTC.

The chain is built from TRBV14 and TRBJ2-7, with 7 nucleotides matching TRBD2. The CDR3 sequence is 15 residues long. Losses at the gene ends were 1 base for V and 3 bases for J; bases not matched to a gene: 6. Germline V lookup: CDR1 SGHDN, CDR2 FVKESK. The CDR3 region is CASSQGGGTLYEQYF. CDR3 DNA: TGTGCCAGCAGCCAAGGGGGGGGTACCCTCTACGAGCAGTACTTC.

V gene TRBV30 combines with J gene TRBJ1-2; TRBD1 matches 8 bases. CDR1 GTSNPN and CDR2 SVGIG come from the germline V gene (reference sequence). J gave up 8 bases and V 7 bases, and 12 bases lay outside the gene matches. There are 13 residues in the CDR3. This CDR3 reads CAFSRGLTAGYTF. The CDR3 DNA reads TGTGCCTTTAGCAGGGGGCTGACTGCCGGCTACACCTTC.

This clone was counted between two and nine times. The rearrangement uses TRBV18 and TRBJ1-6, with 9 bases that match TRBD1. There are 16 residues in the CDR3. Per the germline V gene, CDR1 is KGHSH and CDR2 is LQKENI. Trimming took 5 bases from V and 5 from J; bases not matched to a gene: 7. The CDR3 DNA reads as TGTGCCAGCTCAACGACAGGGGGTTCTAATAATTCACCCCTCCACTTT. Encoded protein: CASSTTGGSNNSPLHF.

The chain employs TRBV30 and TRBJ2-6; D possibly corresponds to TRBD1 (6 bases). With 4 bases removed from V and 0 bases from J, the gap between germline ends came to 10 bases. The germline gives CDR1 GTSNPN, CDR2 SVGIG (reference sequence). The CDR3 runs 15 residues. CDR3 in amino acids: CAWTTGISGANVLTF. DNA of the CDR3: TGTGCCTGGACAACAGGGATCTCTGGGGCCAACGTCCTGACTTTC.

CDR3 sequence reads: CASSFRGRGNFNEQFF. CDR3 bases: TGTGCCAGCAGTTTCCGAGGGAGGGGGAATTTCAATGAGCAGTTCTTC. The genes are TRBV28 and TRBJ2-1, with D possibly TRBD2 on 7 matching bases. This CDR3 is built from 16 residues. Per germline, CDR1 MDHEN and CDR2 SYDVKM. Trimming shortened V by 3 bases and J by 6 bases, and 18 bases separated the two germline ends.

This clone came up once. The chain recombines TRBV29-1 with TRBJ2-3; TRBD1 is a possible D gene (5 bases). Germline assignment: CDR1 SQVTM and CDR2 ANQGSEA. Trimming left V 3 bases short and J 2 bases short, with 15 bases between. The CDR3 contains 15 residues. The CDR3 bases are TGCAGCGTTGAGCCTTACGGACAAACCACAGATACGCAGTATTTT. It yields the protein CSVEPYGQTTDTQYF.

This clone appeared once. The chain is built from TRBV5-4 and TRBJ2-3, with D possibly being TRBD2 (5 bases). V dropped 0 bases and J dropped 0 bases, with 8 bases sitting between them. The CDR3 has 15 residues. Germline V CDR1 and CDR2: SGHNT, YYREEE (reference sequence). Here the CDR3 DNA reads TGTGCCAGCAGCTTGGAGCGGTCTAGCACAGATACGCAGTATTTT. It codes for CASSLERSSTDTQYF.

The chain links TRBV21-1 to TRBJ1-5; the table's TRBD1 call for D was not verified on the DNA. TRBV21-1 is an annotated pseudogene. This CDR3 contains 17 residues. CDR3 nucleotide sequence: TGTGCCAGCAGCAAAGAGGGTTCCGGACAGGGCAATCAGCCCCAGCATTTT. This translates into CASSKEGSGQGNQPQHF.